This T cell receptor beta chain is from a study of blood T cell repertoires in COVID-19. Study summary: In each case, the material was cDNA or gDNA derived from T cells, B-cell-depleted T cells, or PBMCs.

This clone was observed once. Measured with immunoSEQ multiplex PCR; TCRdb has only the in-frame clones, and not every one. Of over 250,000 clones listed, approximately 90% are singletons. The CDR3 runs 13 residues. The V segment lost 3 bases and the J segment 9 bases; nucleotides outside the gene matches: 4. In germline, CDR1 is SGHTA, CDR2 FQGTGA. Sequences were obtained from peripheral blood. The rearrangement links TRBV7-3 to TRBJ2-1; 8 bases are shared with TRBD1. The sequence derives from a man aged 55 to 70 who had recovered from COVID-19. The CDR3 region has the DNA TGTGCCAGCAGCTTGGACAGGGTTGGTGAGCAGTTCTTC. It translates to CASSLDRVGEQFF.